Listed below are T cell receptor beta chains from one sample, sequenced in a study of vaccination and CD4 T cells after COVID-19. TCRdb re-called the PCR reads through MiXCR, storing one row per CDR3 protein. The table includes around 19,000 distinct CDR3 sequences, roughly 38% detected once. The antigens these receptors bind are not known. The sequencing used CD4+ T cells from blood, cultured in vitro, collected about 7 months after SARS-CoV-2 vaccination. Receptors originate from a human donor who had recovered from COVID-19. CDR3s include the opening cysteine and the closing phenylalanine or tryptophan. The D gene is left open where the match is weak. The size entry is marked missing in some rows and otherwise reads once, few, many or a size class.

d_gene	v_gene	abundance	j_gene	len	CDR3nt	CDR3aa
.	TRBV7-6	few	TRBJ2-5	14	TGTGCCAGCAGCTTAGACGGACGAGTAGAGACCCAGTACTTC	CASSLDGRVETQYF
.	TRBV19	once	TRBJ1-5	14	TGTGCCAGTAGCCCAGAATATAGCAATCAGCCCCAGCATTTT	CASSPEYSNQPQHF
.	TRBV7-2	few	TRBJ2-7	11	TGTGCCAGCAGCTTAGAGTCCGAGCAGTACTTC	CASSLESEQYF
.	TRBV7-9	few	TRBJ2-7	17	TGTGCCAGCAGCCCCCCTTGGGGAATTCGTCCTAATTACGAGCAGTACTTC	CASSPPWGIRPNYEQYF
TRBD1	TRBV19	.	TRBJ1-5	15	TGTGCCAGTAGTAGGGGACAGGGACCGATTCAGCCCCAGCATTTT	CASSRGQGPIQPQHF
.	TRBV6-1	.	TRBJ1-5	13	TGTGCCAGCCTGGGCCATAGCAATCAGCCCCAGCATTTT	CASLGHSNQPQHF
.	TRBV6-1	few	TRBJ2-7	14	TGTGCCAGCAGTGAAGTTGGAGCCAGCGCTGAGCAGTACTTC	CASSEVGASAEQYF
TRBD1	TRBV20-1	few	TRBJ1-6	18	TGCAGTGCTAGAGACTATATAGGACAGGGGGCTAATAATTCACCCCTCCACTTT	CSARDYIGQGANNSPLHF
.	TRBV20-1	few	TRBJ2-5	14	TGCAGTGCTAGACCCAGCGGACATCAAGAGACCCAGTACTTC	CSARPSGHQETQYF
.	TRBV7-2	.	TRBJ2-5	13	TGTGCCAGCAGCTCCAGACAGAGAGAGACCCAGTACTTC	CASSSRQRETQYF
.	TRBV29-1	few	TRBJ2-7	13	TGCAGCGTTGTAGGTACACTCGGATACGAGCAGTACTTC	CSVVGTLGYEQYF
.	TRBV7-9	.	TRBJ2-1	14	TGTGCCAGCAGCTTTGGCCAGCTAAACAATGAGCAGTTCTTC	CASSFGQLNNEQFF
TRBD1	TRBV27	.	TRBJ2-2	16	TGTGCCAGCAGTCCACCTGGGACAGCCGGAACCGGGGAGCTGTTTTTT	CASSPPGTAGTGELFF
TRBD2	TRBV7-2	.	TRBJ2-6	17	TGTGCCAGCAGCTTGACTAGCGGGACTGCGGGGGCCAACGTCCTGACTTTC	CASSLTSGTAGANVLTF
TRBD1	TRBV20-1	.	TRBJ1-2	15	TGCAGTGCTAGCTCTCCAGACAGGGAAGTTCGTGGCTACACCTTC	CSASSPDREVRGYTF
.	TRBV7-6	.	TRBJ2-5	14	TGTGCCAGCAGCTTACGTCTAGCCGGGGAGACCCAGTACTTC	CASSLRLAGETQYF
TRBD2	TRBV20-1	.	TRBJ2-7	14	TGCAGTGCTAGCCCACTAGCGGGAGTCTTCGAGCAGTACTTC	CSASPLAGVFEQYF
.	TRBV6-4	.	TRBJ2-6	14	TGTGCCAGCAGTGACAACTCTGGGGCCAACGTCCTGACTTTC	CASSDNSGANVLTF
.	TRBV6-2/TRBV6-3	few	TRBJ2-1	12	TGTGCCAGCAGTTACCAGTGGGCCCAACAGTTCTTC	CASSYQWAQQFF
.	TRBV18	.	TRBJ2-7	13	TGTGCCAGCTCCCCGGCGGTACGTTCCGAGCAGTACTTC	CASSPAVRSEQYF
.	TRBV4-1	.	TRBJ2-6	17	TGCGCCAGCAGCCAAGACCTAGGGGCTTCTGGGGCCAACGTCCTGACTTTC	CASSQDLGASGANVLTF
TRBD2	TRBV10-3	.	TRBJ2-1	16	TGTGCCATCAGTGAGTCTAGCGGGAGCTCCTACAATGAGCAGTTCTTC	CAISESSGSSYNEQFF
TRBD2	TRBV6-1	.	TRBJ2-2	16	TGTGCCAGCGTCGCATGGGGGGCGGGAGGCACCGGGGAGCTGTTTTTT	CASVAWGAGGTGELFF
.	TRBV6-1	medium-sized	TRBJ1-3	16	TGTGCCAGCAGTGAAGACGGACGGCTCTCTGGAAACACCATATATTTT	CASSEDGRLSGNTIYF